Each of the 20 T cell receptor beta chains below was sequenced from the same sample in a study of siplizumab effects on memory and regulatory T cells. Cells of the mixed lymphocyte reaction were cocultured at 37 degrees C for five to seven days. Profiled with immunoSEQ multiplex PCR; TCRdb holds only in-frame clones, not every one. The table shows approximately 9,500 clones, with over 40% occurring only once. What these receptors recognize is not known. Sequencing was carried out using CFSE-low (dividing) CD8+ T cells sorted from an allogeneic mixed lymphocyte reaction. These receptors were collected from a human donor in good health; the cells came from an allogeneic mixed lymphocyte reaction.

This clone was seen a few times. The chain uses TRBV5-1 and TRBJ2-1; D call uncertain. This CDR3 spans 12 amino acids. Trimming took off 5 bases at V and 6 bases at J, with 9 bases between the two ends. Germline V gene sequence: CDR1 SGHRS, CDR2 YFSETQ. CDR3 loop: CASRGLGNEQFF. The CDR3 nucleotides are TGCGCCAGCAGGGGTTTGGGCAATGAGCAGTTCTTC.

This clone was seen a handful of times. This rearrangement joins TRBV6-6 to TRBJ2-1, with 12 bases identical to TRBD2. CDR3 length: 16 amino acids. J gave up 0 bases and V 5 bases, and 2 bases lay outside the gene matches. CDR1 MNHNY and CDR2 SVGAGI come from the germline V gene (reference sequence). CDR3 residues: CASSRTSGASYNEQFF. Written as DNA, the CDR3 is TGTGCCAGCAGTCGGACTAGCGGGGCCTCCTACAATGAGCAGTTCTTC.

This clone came up a few times. The chain recombines TRBV7-9 with TRBJ1-4, with D possibly TRBD1 on 6 matching bases. V lost 7 bases, J lost 6 bases, and 18 bases lay in between. This CDR3 contains 15 residues. Germline CDR1 and CDR2: SEHNR and FQNEAQ (reference sequence). The CDR3 loop is CASTSVRGSDEKLFF. In DNA form, the CDR3 reads TGTGCCAGCACATCGGTGAGGGGGAGCGATGAAAAACTGTTTTTT.

This clone was counted a few times. As DNA, the CDR3 is TGTGCCAGCAGCTTAGGCTGGGCTGGAAACACCATATATTTT. It specifies CASSLGWAGNTIYF. This chain connects TRBV13 to TRBJ1-3; D remains unclear. Germline V CDR1 and CDR2: PRHDT, FYEKMQ (reference sequence). The V end lost 0 bases, the J end lost 2 bases, and 5 bases lay between the germline ends. This CDR3 spans 14 amino acids.

This clone was seen only once. The rearrangement uses TRBV19 and TRBJ2-7; D is uncertain. The CDR3 covers 14 residues. The germline V and J ends were trimmed by 6 bases and 5 bases, with 17 bases remaining between them. Germline V gene sequence: CDR1 LNHDA, CDR2 SQIVND (reference sequence). This chain's CDR3 is CASRRQQSLDEQYF. The CDR3 bases are TGTGCCAGTAGACGCCAACAGAGCTTGGACGAGCAGTACTTC.

The J gene is TRBJ2-7, the V gene TRBV19; a weak D match, TRBD2 (6 bases). CDR3 length equals 14 residues. V lost 9 bases to trimming and J lost 4 bases, with 19 bases between them. Germline V gene lookup returns CDR1 LNHDA and CDR2 SQIVND (reference sequence). Written as DNA, the CDR3 is TGTGCCAGCTCCTTCGACCTGGCGGGATACGAGCAGTACTTC. Its protein is CASSFDLAGYEQYF.

The gene calls are TRBV7-2 and TRBJ2-1; D is perhaps TRBD2 (7 bases). From germline, CDR1 is SGHTA and CDR2 FQGNSA. The germline V and J ends were trimmed by 0 bases and 2 bases, with 14 bases remaining between them. The CDR3 sequence is 17 residues long. CDR3 in DNA: TGTGCCAGCAGCTTAGCGGAGGGCGGGGGCCCCTACAATGAGCAGTTCTTC. Residues: CASSLAEGGGPYNEQFF.

The V gene is TRBV27, the J gene TRBJ1-4; 7 bases align to TRBD1. Looked up from germline, CDR1 is MNHEY and CDR2 is SMNVEV (reference sequence). V was pared by 6 bases and J by 0 bases, with 13 bases of the junction left unmatched. The CDR3 is 18 amino acids. The CDR3 region is CASRSGTATSSTNEKLFF. For the CDR3, the DNA is TGTGCCAGCAGGTCCGGGACAGCGACATCCTCAACTAATGAAAAACTGTTTTTT.

This clone was picked up a small number of times. This chain joins TRBV13 and TRBJ1-1; D may be TRBD1 (5 bases). The CDR3 is 13 amino acids. From germline, CDR1 is PRHDT and CDR2 FYEKMQ (reference sequence). V shed 8 bases and J shed 5 bases, with 15 bases lying between them. The CDR3 region is CASSWGGGTEAFF. DNA of the CDR3: TGTGCCAGCTCTTGGGGGGGAGGGACTGAAGCTTTCTTT.

The genes are TRBV6-6 and TRBJ2-5; 8 nucleotides agree with TRBD1. Judging by the DNA end, TRBJ2-7 fits better; the J call may be wrong. This CDR3 has 15 residues. Germline V gene sequence: CDR1 MNHNY, CDR2 SVGAGI (reference sequence). This CDR3 reads CASSYSLDRAYEQYF. The CDR3 nucleotides read TGTGCCAGCAGTTACTCCTTGGACAGGGCATACGAGCAGTACTTC.

In its sample, this clone ranks as medium-sized. The chain is built from TRBV7-8 and TRBJ2-7; no clear D gene. The V gene's germline CDR1 is SGHVS and CDR2 FQNEAQ. This CDR3 is built from 14 residues. The ends were cut back, 1 base at V and 0 bases at J, with 7 bases in the middle. The CDR3 DNA reads TGTGCCAGCAGCTTAGGTACGGGCTCCTACGAGCAGTACTTC. This codes for CASSLGTGSYEQYF.

The chain carries TRBV27 and TRBJ1-2, with D unclear. The V and J ends lost 2 bases and 2 bases respectively, with 6 bases between them. The CDR3 totals 13 residues. Germline lookup yields CDR1 MNHEY and CDR2 SMNVEV (reference sequence). The CDR3 sequence is CASSLEGNYGYTF. The CDR3 nucleotides are TGTGCCAGCAGTTTAGAGGGAAACTATGGCTACACCTTC.

The chain is built from TRBV7-3 and TRBJ2-7, with 7 bases aligning to TRBD2. Germline CDR1 SGHTA, CDR2 FQGTGA. The CDR3 runs 14 residues. V lost 3 bases to trimming and J lost 4 bases; unmatched junction nucleotides: 6. For the CDR3, the DNA is TGTGCCAGCAGCTTCGGCGGGGGTGCTTACGAGCAGTACTTC. Its translation is CASSFGGGAYEQYF.

V gene TRBV30 combines with J gene TRBJ1-1, with D maybe TRBD1 (5 bases). In germline, CDR1 is GTSNPN, CDR2 SVGIG (reference sequence). V was shortened by 1 base and J by 0 bases, with 6 bases between the two germline ends. CDR3 length: 13 amino acids. Here the CDR3 DNA reads TGTGCCTGGAGTGAGGGGATGAACACTGAAGCTTTCTTT. Translation gives CAWSEGMNTEAFF. Full variable domain (rest looked up from reference TRBV30 and TRBJ1-1): SQTIHQWPATLVQPVGSPLSLECTVEGTSNPNLYWYRQAAGRGLQLLFYSVGIGQISSEVPQNLSASRPQDRQFILSSKKLLLSDSGFYLCAWSEGMNTEAFFGQGTRLTVV.

V and J are TRBV27 and TRBJ2-3; no definite D call. CDR1 MNHEY and CDR2 SMNVEV come from the germline V gene (reference sequence). V was cut by 6 bases and J by 4 bases, with 8 bases left in between. This CDR3 contains 12 residues. DNA for the CDR3: TGTGCCAGCAGCCAAAGGGCAGATACGCAGTATTTT. This encodes CASSQRADTQYF.

In its sample, this clone was seen a few times. The CDR3 sequence is CASSLGGEAFF. CDR3 in DNA: TGTGCCAGCAGTCTGGGAGGGGAGGCTTTCTTT. This sequence joins TRBV4-2 and TRBJ1-1; D perhaps matches TRBD1 (5 bases). The ends were cut back, 6 bases at V and 11 bases at J, with 13 bases in the middle. CDR3 length equals 11 residues. Germline V gene sequence: CDR1 LGHNA, CDR2 YNFKEQ.

This rearrangement joins TRBV29-1 to TRBJ2-2; TRBD1 matches 8 bases. CDR3 length: 15 residues. Germline V gene data show CDR1 as SQVTM and CDR2 as ANQGSEA. Unmatched junction bases numbered 12, after V lost 4 bases and J lost 8 bases. The CDR3 bases are TGCAGCGTTGCAGCAGGACAGGGCCAAGCAGGGGAGCTGTTTTTT. Translated, it gives CSVAAGQGQAGELFF.

In its sample, this clone is medium-sized. J is TRBJ2-7 and V is TRBV5-4; 8 bases are shared with TRBD2. This CDR3 comprises 15 residues. Unmatched junction bases numbered 2, after V lost 0 bases and J lost 0 bases. CDR1 SGHNT and CDR2 YYREEE come from the germline V gene (reference sequence). The CDR3 protein is CASSLGSGASYEQYF. The DNA for the CDR3 is TGTGCCAGCAGCTTGGGTAGCGGGGCCTCCTACGAGCAGTACTTC.

This clone was seen only a few times. The J gene is TRBJ2-1, the V gene TRBV4-1; tentatively, D is TRBD2 (6 bases). CDR1 and CDR2 from the germline V gene are MGHRA and YSYEKL. Trimming took off 1 base at V and 6 bases at J, with 10 bases between the two ends. The CDR3 spans 14 residues. The CDR3 nucleotides are TGCGCCAGCAGCCAAGCTGGGGGGACCAATGAGCAGTTCTTC. It codes for CASSQAGGTNEQFF.

The chain carries TRBV4-1 and TRBJ1-2, with D possibly TRBD1 on 5 matching bases. This CDR3 comprises 13 residues. Per germline, CDR1 MGHRA and CDR2 YSYEKL. Trimming cost V 1 base and J 8 bases, with 11 bases left between them. CDR3: CASSQVMGQGYTF. Written as DNA, the CDR3 is TGCGCCAGCAGCCAAGTGATGGGGCAGGGCTACACCTTC.